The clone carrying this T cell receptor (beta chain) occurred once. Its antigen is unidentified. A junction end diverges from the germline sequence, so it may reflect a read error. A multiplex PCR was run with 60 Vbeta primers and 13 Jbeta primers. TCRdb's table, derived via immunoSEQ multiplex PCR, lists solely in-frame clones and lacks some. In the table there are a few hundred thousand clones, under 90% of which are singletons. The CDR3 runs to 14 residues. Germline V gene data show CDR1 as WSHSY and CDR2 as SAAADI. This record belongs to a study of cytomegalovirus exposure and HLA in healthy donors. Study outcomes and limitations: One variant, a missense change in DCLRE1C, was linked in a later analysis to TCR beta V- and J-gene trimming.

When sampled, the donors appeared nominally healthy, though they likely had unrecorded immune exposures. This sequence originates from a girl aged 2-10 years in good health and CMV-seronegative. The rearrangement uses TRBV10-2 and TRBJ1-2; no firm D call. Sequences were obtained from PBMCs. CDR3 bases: TGCGCCAGCAGTGTCTCCGCTACCACCCGTGTGGTGCCCTTC. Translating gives CASSVSATTRVVPF.